A single sample is the source of the 8 T cell receptor beta chains below, sequenced in a study of shared clonotypes between healthy human individuals. Sequenced by immunoSEQ multiplex PCR; TCRdb stores in-frame clones only, minus some. Here the sample spans about 2.3 million clones, 85% to 95% being singletons. The sequenced sample consisted of naive CD4+ T cells from PBMCs. Specified subset: CD45RA+ positively selected. The receptors derive from a man aged 18 to 29 in good health. Some clones in this sample may be carry-over from other donors' samples.

V is TRBV5-8 and J is TRBJ1-2; D might be TRBD1 (5 bases). Trimming shortened V by 0 bases and J by 4 bases, and 13 bases separated the two germline ends. CDR1 and CDR2 from the germline V gene are SGHTS and YDEGEE. The CDR3 is 15 amino acids. The CDR3 loop reads CASSLEGSLFYGYTF. As DNA, the CDR3 is TGTGCCAGCAGCTTGGAGGGGTCTCTTTTCTATGGCTACACCTTC.

V is TRBV19 and J is TRBJ1-1; 9 bases agree with TRBD1. V shed 4 bases, J shed 0 bases, and the junction held 6 bases outside the gene matches. This CDR3 spans 16 amino acids. Germline lookup yields CDR1 LNHDA and CDR2 SQIVND (reference sequence). CDR3 in DNA: TGTGCCAGTAGTAGACCGGGACAGGGTATGAACACTGAAGCTTTCTTT. Its protein product is CASSRPGQGMNTEAFF.

This sequence joins TRBV7-9 and TRBJ2-2; TRBD1 matches 9 bases. Germline V gives CDR1 SEHNR, CDR2 FQNEAQ (reference sequence). V lost 5 bases to trimming and J lost 6 bases; unmatched junction nucleotides: 7. The CDR3 consists of 15 residues. CDR3 loop: CASSPGQGDAGELFF. CDR3 bases: TGTGCCAGCAGCCCGGGACAGGGTGACGCCGGGGAGCTGTTTTTT.

The chain carries TRBV5-1 and TRBJ1-2; D unclear. V was trimmed by 4 bases and J by 1 base, leaving 8 bases between them. The germline V gene has CDR1 SGHRS and CDR2 YFSETQ. The CDR3 extends over 13 amino acids. CDR3: CASSSQNNYGYTF. CDR3 nucleotide sequence: TGCGCCAGCAGCAGTCAGAATAACTATGGCTACACCTTC. Using reference TRBV5-1 and TRBJ1-2 for the parts outside the CDR3, the full variable domain is KAGVTQTPRYLIKTRGQQVTLSCSPISGHRSVSWYQQTPGQGLQFLFEYFSETQRNKGNFPGRFSGRQFSNSRSEMNVSTLELGDSALYLCASSSQNNYGYTFGSGTRLTVV.

The chain employs TRBV29-1 and TRBJ2-7; TRBD1 agrees at 9 bases. The CDR3 covers 12 residues. Germline CDR1 and CDR2: SQVTM and ANQGSEA. V shed 6 bases, J shed 3 bases, and the junction held 3 bases outside the gene matches. CDR3 in DNA: TGCAGCGTCACAGGGGGCGGCTACGAGCAGTACTTC. As protein: CSVTGGGYEQYF.

The chain couples TRBV5-6 to TRBJ2-4; D gene ambiguous. The V end lost 4 bases, the J end lost 0 bases, and 14 bases lay between the germline ends. CDR3 size: 16 residues. Germline-derived CDR1 and CDR2 are SGHDT and YYEEEE. The CDR3 region is CASSPEGRLAKNIQYF. The DNA for the CDR3 is TGTGCCAGCAGCCCCGAAGGACGACTAGCCAAAAACATTCAGTACTTC. Together with reference TRBV5-6 and TRBJ2-4, the CDR3 gives the full variable domain: DAGVTQSPTHLIKTRGQQVTLRCSPKSGHDTVSWYQQALGQGPQFIFQYYEEEERQRGNFPDRFSGHQFPNYSSELNVNALLLGDSALYLCASSPEGRLAKNIQYFGAGTRLSVL.

This rearrangement joins TRBV4-3 to TRBJ1-6, with 7 positions matching TRBD1. The J segment lost 7 bases and the V segment lost 3 bases, leaving 3 bases of the junction unmatched. CDR1 is LGHNA, CDR2 YSLEER, per germline. This CDR3 comprises 14 residues. The CDR3 sequence is CASSHQGENSPLHF. As DNA, the CDR3 is TGCGCCAGCAGCCATCAGGGGGAGAATTCACCCCTCCACTTT.

V usage is TRBV7-3 and J usage is TRBJ2-3; 10 nucleotides agree with TRBD1. V lost 5 bases and J lost 1; bases outside the gene matches: 6. Germline V CDR1 and CDR2: SGHTA, FQGTGA. This CDR3 is built from 16 residues. The CDR3, as DNA: TGTGCCAGCAGCCCCCGAGGGACAGGGGGCACAGATACGCAGTATTTT. Translated: CASSPRGTGGTDTQYF.